This T cell receptor (beta chain) was sequenced in a study of T-cell memory formation after mild COVID-19. Germline V gene sequence: CDR1 SNHLY, CDR2 FYNNEI. This CDR3 contains 14 residues. V was clipped by 6 bases and J by 5 bases, with 14 bases between them. A single record per CDR3 protein comes from TCRdb applying MiXCR to the 5' RACE reads. The data hold fewer than 650,000 distinct CDR3 sequences, with around 16% observed a single time. The chain combines TRBV2 with TRBJ1-5; D call uncertain. The specimen was PBMCs or a T cell subset sorted from them (not recorded which). The source of this sequence is an adult woman who had mild COVID-19 (a few samples of this study predate the infection). Cell type and time point are not known. In DNA, the CDR3 is TGTGCCAGCAGAGATATTAGACACGATCAGCCCCAGCATTTT. Encoded protein: CASRDIRHDQPQHF.